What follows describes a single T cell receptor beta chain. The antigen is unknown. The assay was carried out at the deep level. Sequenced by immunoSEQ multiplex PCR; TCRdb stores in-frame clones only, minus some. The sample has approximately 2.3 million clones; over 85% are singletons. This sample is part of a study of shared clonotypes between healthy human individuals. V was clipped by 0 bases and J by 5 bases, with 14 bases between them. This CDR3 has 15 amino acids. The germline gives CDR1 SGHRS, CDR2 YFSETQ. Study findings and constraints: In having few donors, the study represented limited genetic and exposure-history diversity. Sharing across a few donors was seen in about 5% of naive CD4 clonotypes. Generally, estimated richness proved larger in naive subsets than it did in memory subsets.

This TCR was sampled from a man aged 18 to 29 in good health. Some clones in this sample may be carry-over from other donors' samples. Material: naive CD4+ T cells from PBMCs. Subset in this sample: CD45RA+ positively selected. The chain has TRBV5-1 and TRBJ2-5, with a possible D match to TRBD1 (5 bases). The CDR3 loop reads CASSLVVGAGETQYF. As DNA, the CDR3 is TGCGCCAGCAGCTTGGTCGTTGGGGCCGGGGAGACCCAGTACTTC.